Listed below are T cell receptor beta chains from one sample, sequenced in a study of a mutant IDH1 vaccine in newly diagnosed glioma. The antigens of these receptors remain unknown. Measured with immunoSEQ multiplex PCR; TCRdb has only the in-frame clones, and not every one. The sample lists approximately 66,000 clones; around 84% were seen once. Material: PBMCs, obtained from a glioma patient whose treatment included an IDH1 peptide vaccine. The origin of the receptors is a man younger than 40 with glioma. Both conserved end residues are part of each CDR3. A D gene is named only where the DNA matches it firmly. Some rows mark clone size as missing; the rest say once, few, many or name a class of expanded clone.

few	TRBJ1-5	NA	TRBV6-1	TGTGCCAGCAGGAGGCAGGAAGATCAGCCCCAGCATTTT	CASRRQEDQPQHF
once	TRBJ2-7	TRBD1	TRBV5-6	TGTGCCAGCAGCATAGGACAGGGTCAGGCCTACGAGCAGTACTTC	CASSIGQGQAYEQYF
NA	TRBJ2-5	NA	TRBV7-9	TGTGCCAGCAGCAGGACTGTTCAGGAGACCCAGTACTTC	CASSRTVQETQYF
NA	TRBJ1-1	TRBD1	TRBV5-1	TGCGCCAGCAGCCCCGATGACAGGGAAGAAGCTTTCTTT	CASSPDDREEAFF
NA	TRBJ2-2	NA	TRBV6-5	TGTGCCAGCAGTTACGAAGGGGTACAGACCGGGGAGCTGTTTTTT	CASSYEGVQTGELFF
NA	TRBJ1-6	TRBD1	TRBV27	TGTGCCAGCAGCTCCTCAGGGGGCGGGAATTCACCCCTCCACTTT	CASSSSGGGNSPLHF
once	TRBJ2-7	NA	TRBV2	TGTGCCAGCAGTGAATGGGGGGTCCTTTCAATCTCCTACGAGCAGTACTTC	CASSEWGVLSISYEQYF
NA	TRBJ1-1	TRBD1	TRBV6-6	TGTGCCAGCAGTTCCCTGACAGGGCCCTTGAACACTGAAGCTTTCTTT	CASSSLTGPLNTEAFF
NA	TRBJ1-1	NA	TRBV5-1	TGCGCCAGCAGCTTGCCGGGAAGGAGCACTGAAGCTTTCTTT	CASSLPGRSTEAFF
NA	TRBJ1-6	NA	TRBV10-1	TGCGCCAGCAGTGAATCCAGGGCTAATTCACCCCTCCACTTT	CASSESRANSPLHF
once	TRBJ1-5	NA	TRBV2	TGTGCCAGCAGGGACAACGGAGCAAGCAATCAGCCCCAGCATTTT	CASRDNGASNQPQHF
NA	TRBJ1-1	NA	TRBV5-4	TGTGCCAGCAGCTTAGGTTTGACCAACACTGAAGCTTTCTTT	CASSLGLTNTEAFF
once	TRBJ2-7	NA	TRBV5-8	TGTGCCAGCAGCTTGTCACGCTACGAGCAGTACTTC	CASSLSRYEQYF
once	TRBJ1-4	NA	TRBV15	TGTGCCACCAGCAGAGTAAGGGGTTTGACTAATGAAAAACTGTTTTTT	CATSRVRGLTNEKLFF
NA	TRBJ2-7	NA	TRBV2	TGTGCCAGCAGTGAAGCAGGCCCGATCTACGAGCAGTACTTC	CASSEAGPIYEQYF
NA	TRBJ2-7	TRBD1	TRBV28	TGTGCCACATGGACAGGCACCTACGAGCAGTACTTC	CATWTGTYEQYF
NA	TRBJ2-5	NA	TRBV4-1	TGCGCCAGCAGCCAAGGGCTGGGGTTTGAGACCCAGTACTTC	CASSQGLGFETQYF
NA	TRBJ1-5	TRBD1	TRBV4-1	TGCGCCAGCAGCCAGAGGGAGGGACAGGGGGCGCGGGTCGGGCAGCCCCAGCATTTT	CASSQREGQGARVGQPQHF
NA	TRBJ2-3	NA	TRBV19	TGTGCCAGTAGTATTGACACCGGGACCCGCACAGATACGCAGTATTTT	CASSIDTGTRTDTQYF
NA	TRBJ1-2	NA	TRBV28	TGTGCCAGCAGTTTGCCGGGGCAAAACTATGGCTACACCTTC	CASSLPGQNYGYTF
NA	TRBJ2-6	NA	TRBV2	TGTGCCAGCATTAAGGGGCAGGGGGGAAGGTCTGGGGCCAACGTCCTGACTTTC	CASIKGQGGRSGANVLTF
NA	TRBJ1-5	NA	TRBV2	TGTGCCAGCATTCTTTCCGGCAGCCCCAATCAGCCCCAGCATTTT	CASILSGSPNQPQHF